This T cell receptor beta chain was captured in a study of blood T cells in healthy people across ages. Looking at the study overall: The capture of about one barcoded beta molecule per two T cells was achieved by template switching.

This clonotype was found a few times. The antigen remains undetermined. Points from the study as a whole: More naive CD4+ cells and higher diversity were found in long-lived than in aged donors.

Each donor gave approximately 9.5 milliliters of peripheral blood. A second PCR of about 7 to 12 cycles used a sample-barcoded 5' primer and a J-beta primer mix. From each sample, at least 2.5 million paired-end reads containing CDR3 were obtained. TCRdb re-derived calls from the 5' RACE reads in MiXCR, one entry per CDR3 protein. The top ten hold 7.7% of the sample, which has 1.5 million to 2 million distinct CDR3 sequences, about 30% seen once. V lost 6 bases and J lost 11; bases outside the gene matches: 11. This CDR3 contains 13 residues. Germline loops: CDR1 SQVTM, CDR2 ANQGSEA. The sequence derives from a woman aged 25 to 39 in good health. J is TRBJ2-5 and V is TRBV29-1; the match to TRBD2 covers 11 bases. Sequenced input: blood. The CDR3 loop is CSVRTSGSVEQYF. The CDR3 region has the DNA TGCAGCGTCAGGACTAGCGGGTCCGTTGAGCAGTACTTC.